The 15 T cell receptor beta chains below were found in one sample sequenced in a study of OX40 agonist ivuxolimab in advanced cancers. This table comes from immunoSEQ multiplex PCR, and its TCRdb copy is limited to in-frame clones, with some not included. The data contain fewer than 120,000 clones, roughly nine tenths of them singletons. Sequencing used CD4+ or CD8+ T cells sorted from blood, obtained in a trial of the OX40 agonist ivuxolimab. Receptors were obtained from an adult with an advanced solid tumor such as melanoma, head and neck, liver or kidney cancer.

This sequence joins TRBV4-2 and TRBJ2-5, with D perhaps matching TRBD2 (6 bases). V was shortened by 3 bases and J by 7 bases, with 12 bases between the two germline ends. Germline loops: CDR1 LGHNA, CDR2 YNFKEQ. This CDR3 spans 13 amino acids. CDR3 region: CASSQDVGGTQYF. The CDR3 DNA follows: TGTGCCAGCAGCCAGGATGTGGGGGGGACCCAGTACTTC.

This rearrangement joins TRBV6-6 to TRBJ1-4; 7 bases fit TRBD1. The length of the CDR3 is 16 residues. CDR1 and CDR2 (germline): MNHNY, SVGAGI (reference sequence). The trim removed 7 bases at V and 4 bases at J, leaving 12 bases unmatched. The chain's CDR3 is CASTRDSSSLNEKLFF. DNA for the CDR3: TGTGCCAGCACCAGGGACAGCAGTTCCCTTAATGAAAAACTGTTTTTT.

The J gene is TRBJ2-6, the V gene TRBV28; unclear D gene. This CDR3 is 13 amino acids long. V was cut by 10 bases and J by 1 base, with 8 bases left in between. Per the germline V gene, CDR1 is MDHEN and CDR2 is SYDVKM. This chain's CDR3 is CATRVSGANVLTF. CDR3 nucleotides: TGTGCCACTCGGGTTTCTGGGGCCAACGTCCTGACTTTC. The variable domain in full, completed from reference TRBV28 and TRBJ2-6, reads DVKVTQSSRYLVKRTGEKVFLECVQDMDHENMFWYRQDPGLGLRLIYFSYDVKMKEKGDIPEGYSVSREKKERFSLILESASTNQTSMYLCATRVSGANVLTFGAGSRLTVL.

V gene TRBV15 combines with J gene TRBJ2-5; the D is unclear. CDR3 length equals 13 residues. Germline V gene lookup returns CDR1 LNHNV and CDR2 YYDKDF (reference sequence). Deletions cut 7 bases from V and 2 bases from J, with 11 bases between. The CDR3 region has the DNA TGTGCCACCAAGAGCAATTTACAAGAGACCCAGTACTTC. It is translated as CATKSNLQETQYF.

CDR3 protein: CASIPTGGALANEQFF. Here the CDR3 DNA reads TGTGCCAGCATCCCTACAGGGGGCGCCTTGGCCAATGAGCAGTTCTTC. The chain links TRBV5-4 to TRBJ2-1, with 9 nucleotides matching TRBD1. Germline V lookup: CDR1 SGHNT, CDR2 YYREEE (reference sequence). The length of the CDR3 is 16 residues. Trimming removed 6 bases from V and 6 bases from J; junction bases left unmatched: 13. The whole variable domain, remainder taken from reference TRBV5-4 and TRBJ2-1, is ETGVTQSPTHLIKTRGQQVTLRCSSQSGHNTVSWYQQALGQGPQFIFQYYREEENGRGNFPPRFSGLQFPNYSSELNVNALELDDSALYLCASIPTGGALANEQFFGPGTRLTVL.

This sequence joins TRBV11-2 and TRBJ1-5; D is uncertain. CDR1 is SGHAT and CDR2 is FQNNGV in the germline V gene. This CDR3 has 17 residues. Trimming removed 4 bases from V and 0 bases from J, with 16 bases in between. CDR3 sequence: CASSYSATQYSNQPQHF. The CDR3 DNA sequence: TGTGCCAGCAGCTATTCGGCCACTCAATATAGCAATCAGCCCCAGCATTTT.

The V and J genes are TRBV4-1 and TRBJ1-5; a possible D gene is TRBD1 (5 bases). This CDR3 is built from 15 residues. The germline V and J ends were trimmed by 1 base and 0 bases, with 7 bases remaining between them. In germline, CDR1 is MGHRA, CDR2 YSYEKL. CDR3 DNA: TGCGCCAGCAGCCAAGGACAGATTAGCAATCAGCCCCAGCATTTT. This encodes CASSQGQISNQPQHF.

J is TRBJ1-4 and V is TRBV6-6, with 9 bases matching TRBD1. In germline, CDR1 is MNHNY, CDR2 SVGAGI (reference sequence). This CDR3 has 14 residues. The junction had 3 bases not matched to a gene; V was cut back by 5 bases and J by 5 bases. The CDR3 DNA reads TGTGCCAGCAGTACGGACAGGGGAAATGAAAAACTGTTTTTT. Translating it yields CASSTDRGNEKLFF.

V and J are TRBV4-3 and TRBJ2-5; possibly TRBD2 for D (5 bases). The germline V gene encodes CDR1 LGHNA and CDR2 YSLEER. This CDR3 comprises 15 residues. Trimming shortened V by 0 bases and J by 5 bases, and 13 bases separated the two germline ends. CDR3 nucleotides: TGCGCCAGCAGCCAAGACCTACTAGTCTTGGAGACCCAGTACTTC. Amino acids: CASSQDLLVLETQYF.

V gene TRBV4-3 combines with J gene TRBJ2-1; 8 nucleotides line up with TRBD2. This CDR3 has 16 amino acids. Germline V gene data show CDR1 as LGHNA and CDR2 as YSLEER. Trimming removed 1 base from V and 3 bases from J; junction bases left unmatched: 5. For the CDR3, the DNA is TGCGCCAGCAGCCAAGGGTTTAGCGGGAACTACAATGAGCAGTTCTTC. Translating gives CASSQGFSGNYNEQFF.

The V call is TRBV6-5, the J call TRBJ2-7; D is possibly TRBD1 (5 bases). Trimming took off 0 bases at V and 7 bases at J, with 16 bases between the two ends. Germline V gene sequence: CDR1 MNHEY, CDR2 SVGAGI. The CDR3 extends over 15 amino acids. CDR3 loop: CASSYSRQRGIEQYF. DNA for the CDR3: TGTGCCAGCAGTTACTCTCGACAAAGGGGCATTGAGCAGTACTTC.

The chain couples TRBV4-2 to TRBJ1-1; 9 bases line up with TRBD1. J gave up 0 bases and V 3 bases, and 5 bases lay outside the gene matches. The CDR3 loop spans 16 amino acids. Germline assignment: CDR1 LGHNA and CDR2 YNFKEQ. CDR3 loop: CASSQDRGTMNTEAFF. The CDR3 region has the DNA TGTGCCAGCAGCCAGGACAGGGGAACCATGAACACTGAAGCTTTCTTT.

This chain uses TRBV5-1 with TRBJ2-3, with D possibly matching TRBD1 (7 bases). V gave up 0 bases and J gave up 10 bases, with 15 bases separating them. Germline V gives CDR1 SGHRS, CDR2 YFSETQ. The CDR3 is 14 amino acids. CDR3 nucleotides: TGCGCCAGCAGCTTGGGGACAGGTCGGAGGGCGCAGTATTTT. Protein: CASSLGTGRRAQYF.

The genes are TRBV29-1 and TRBJ1-5, with D perhaps matching TRBD1 (5 bases). The germline V gene encodes CDR1 SQVTM and CDR2 ANQGSEA. There are 14 residues in the CDR3. The V and J ends lost 4 bases and 1 base respectively, with 11 bases between them. The CDR3 bases are TGCAGCGTTGGGGGGGTACAAAGCAATCAGCCCCAGCATTTT. Encoded protein: CSVGGVQSNQPQHF.

J is TRBJ1-1 and V is TRBV7-2; 10 positions match TRBD1. The CDR3 is 15 amino acids. Trimming removed 3 bases from V and 6 bases from J; junction bases left unmatched: 7. Germline loops: CDR1 SGHTA, CDR2 FQGNSA. The CDR3 bases are TGTGCCAGCAGCTTGCTCCGGGACAGGGGATCTGAAGCTTTCTTT. It codes for CASSLLRDRGSEAFF.